A selection of T cell receptor beta chains follows, all from one sample in a study of cytomegalovirus exposure and HLA in healthy donors. Assay used: immunoSEQ multiplex PCR; TCRdb lists only in-frame clones, some missing. Seen here are under 150,000 clones, 65% to 90% observed once, and the top ten hold about 1.2%. Sample: PBMCs. These receptors were taken from a girl aged 2 to 9 in good health and CMV-seronegative. Both conserved end residues are part of each CDR3. The D gene is left open where the match is weak. For some rows the clone size is stated as once, few or many, or as a class when expanded; others skip it.

abundance,j_gene,d_gene,v_gene,CDR3nt,CDR3aa
NA,TRBJ2-2,TRBD1,TRBV2,TGTGCCAGCAGGGTTGACAGGGCCGGGGAGCTGTTTTTT,CASRVDRAGELFF
NA,TRBJ2-2,TRBD2,TRBV4-2,TGTGCCAGCAGCTCTCCCTCGGGACTACTAAACACCGGGGAGCTGTTTTTT,CASSSPSGLLNTGELFF
NA,TRBJ2-7,TRBD2,TRBV6-5,TGTGCCAGCCGGGGAGGGCCCTACGAGCAGTACTTC,CASRGGPYEQYF
NA,TRBJ1-1,NA,TRBV6-4,TGTGCCAGCAGAACAGGGCCGGCGAACACTGAAGCTTTCTTT,CASRTGPANTEAFF
NA,TRBJ1-1,NA,TRBV7-8,TGTGCCAGCAGCAAGTGGGGACAGAACACTGAAGCTTTCTTT,CASSKWGQNTEAFF
NA,TRBJ2-1,NA,TRBV7-9,TGTGCCAGCAGCTTAGTGACAAGGTCCCCCCCTTCCTACAATGAGCAGTTCTTC,CASSLVTRSPPSYNEQFF
NA,TRBJ2-3,NA,TRBV5-1,TGCGCCAGCAGCTTGGCGAGTTTTTTAACGGGTACGCAGTATTTT,CASSLASFLTGTQYF
NA,TRBJ2-3,NA,TRBV6-1,TGTGCCAGCAGGAGCCCGAGCACAGATACGCAGTATTTT,CASRSPSTDTQYF
NA,TRBJ2-4,NA,TRBV28,TGTGCCAGCAGTTTACCGACAGAAAACATTCAGTACTTC,CASSLPTENIQYF
NA,TRBJ2-3,TRBD2,TRBV9,TGTGCCAGCAGCCCTCACGGGGGGGCCCACTACACAGATACGCAGTATTTT,CASSPHGGAHYTDTQYF
NA,TRBJ2-7,TRBD1,TRBV30,TGTGCCTGGAGTGGCAGGACAGGGCCCTCCTACGAGCAGTACTTC,CAWSGRTGPSYEQYF
NA,TRBJ1-2,NA,TRBV5-4,TGTGCCAGCAGCGCCGGGACTGCCAACTATGGCTACACCTTC,CASSAGTANYGYTF
NA,TRBJ2-3,TRBD2,TRBV10-3,TGTGCCATCAGGAGCGGGGGGGACACAGATACGCAGTATTTT,CAIRSGGDTDTQYF
NA,TRBJ1-2,TRBD1,TRBV29-1,TGCAGCGTTGAAGGACAGGGATGGACCTATGGCTACACCTTC,CSVEGQGWTYGYTF
NA,TRBJ1-5,TRBD1,TRBV5-8,TGTGCCAGCAGCTCAGACAGGGACTCTACTCAGCCCCAGCATTTT,CASSSDRDSTQPQHF
NA,TRBJ2-3,TRBD2,TRBV2,TGTGCCAGCAGTGAAAGGGGGACTAGCGGGGTGGATACGCAGTATTTT,CASSERGTSGVDTQYF
NA,TRBJ2-3,TRBD2,TRBV5-1,TGCGCCAGCAGCTTTGGGGGGGGCACAGATACGCAGTATTTT,CASSFGGGTDTQYF
NA,TRBJ2-2,TRBD1,TRBV27,TGTGCCAGCAGTTTGGTGGGACAGGGTTACACCGGGGAGCTGTTTTTT,CASSLVGQGYTGELFF
once,TRBJ2-2,TRBD2,TRBV13,TGTGCCAGCAGCTTAGGCCGCCTAGCGGGTAAAGCCGGGGAGCTGTTTTTT,CASSLGRLAGKAGELFF
NA,TRBJ1-2,NA,TRBV5-6,TGTGCCAGCAGCTCGACAGTGTATTATGGCTACACCTTC,CASSSTVYYGYTF
NA,TRBJ2-1,TRBD2,TRBV27,TGTGCCAGCAGTGAGGGACTAGCTCGGGATGAGCAGTTCTTC,CASSEGLARDEQFF
NA,TRBJ1-5,TRBD1,TRBV15,TGTGCCACCAGAAAGGACAGGGCGGATCAGCCCCAGCATTTT,CATRKDRADQPQHF
NA,TRBJ1-5,TRBD1,TRBV5-8,TGTGCCAGCAGCCTGGACAGGGGACGGAGCAATCAGCCCCAGCATTTT,CASSLDRGRSNQPQHF
NA,TRBJ1-2,NA,TRBV21-1,TGTGCCAGCAGCACCACCCGGACAGGGGGCATCTATGGCTACACCTTC,CASSTTRTGGIYGYTF
NA,TRBJ2-1,NA,TRBV7-2,TGTGCCAGCAGCTTTACAGGGGGGGTCTCCTACAATGAGCAGTTCTTC,CASSFTGGVSYNEQFF
NA,TRBJ1-4,TRBD1,TRBV27,TGTGCCAGCAGTCCAACAGGGGCCGGTAATGAAAAACTGTTTTTT,CASSPTGAGNEKLFF
NA,TRBJ1-2,NA,TRBV7-9,TGTGCCAGCAGCTTAGAGGGACACCGAGCTAACTATGGCTACACCTTC,CASSLEGHRANYGYTF
NA,TRBJ2-2,NA,TRBV4-1,TGCGCCAGCAGCCAAGGGATGGTAGAGGGAGGTACCGGGGAGCTGTTTTTT,CASSQGMVEGGTGELFF
NA,TRBJ2-7,NA,TRBV25-1,TGTGCCAGCAGCCATGAAGCGCGGTGGGGGGTATACGAGCAGTACTTC,CASSHEARWGVYEQYF
NA,TRBJ1-3,NA,TRBV7-2,TGTGCCAGCAGCTTAGAGCGGAGCTCTGGAAACACCATATATTTT,CASSLERSSGNTIYF
NA,TRBJ2-7,TRBD1,TRBV25-1,TGTGCCAGCAGTGGGGGACAGGGGGGGTATCGGCAGTACTTC,CASSGGQGGYRQYF
NA,TRBJ1-1,NA,TRBV7-3,TGTGCCAGCAGCGCCTACAGCAACACTGAAGCTTTCTTT,CASSAYSNTEAFF
NA,TRBJ2-3,TRBD2,TRBV5-5,TGTGCCAGCAGCTTGGGTGTGGGACTAGCGGGAGTGGAGGGCACAGATACGCAGTATTTT,CASSLGVGLAGVEGTDTQYF
few,TRBJ2-7,NA,TRBV11-2,TGTGCCAGCAGCGCGGTCTACGAGCAGTACTTC,CASSAVYEQYF
NA,TRBJ1-1,NA,TRBV7-9,TGTGCCAGCAGCACCCGGGACACCGAAGCTTTCTTT,CASSTRDTEAFF
NA,TRBJ2-5,NA,TRBV6-6,TGTGCCACTGGGGAGCCTCAGATCCAAGAGACCCAGTACTTC,CATGEPQIQETQYF
NA,TRBJ1-2,NA,TRBV7-9,TGTGCCAGCAGCTCCCTAACGGCAGGGCTCTATGGCTACACCTTC,CASSSLTAGLYGYTF
NA,TRBJ2-5,TRBD2,TRBV5-5,TGTGCCAGCAGCTTGGTGGTCGGGGGGGGTAGCCGAGAGACCCAGTACTTC,CASSLVVGGGSRETQYF
few,TRBJ2-3,NA,TRBV27,TGTGCCAGCAGTTCCAGGACTAACACAGATACGCAGTATTTT,CASSSRTNTDTQYF
NA,TRBJ2-5,NA,TRBV30,TGTGCCTGGAGTGTTGGCTTCCAAGAGACCCAGTACTTC,CAWSVGFQETQYF
NA,TRBJ2-3,NA,TRBV29-1,TGCAGCGTTTCTGGACCGGGGACAGATACGCAGTATTTT,CSVSGPGTDTQYF
NA,TRBJ1-5,NA,TRBV6-1,TGTGCCAGCAGTGAATTTGAGGGTAGCAATCAGCCCCAGCATTTT,CASSEFEGSNQPQHF
NA,TRBJ2-7,TRBD1,TRBV9,TGTGCCAGCAGCGCAGGGGGAACGGGTTACGAGCAGTACTTC,CASSAGGTGYEQYF
once,TRBJ1-4,TRBD1,TRBV30,TGTGCCCGGAAGACAACAGGGGGTGTAGGAAAACTGTTTTTT,CARKTTGGVGKLFF
NA,TRBJ2-1,TRBD2,TRBV7-9,TGTGCCAGCAGCTTACTAGCGGGAGGGCCTGTGGGTGAGCAGTTCTTC,CASSLLAGGPVGEQFF
few,TRBJ2-7,NA,TRBV12-2,TGTGCAAGTCGCTTAATTCCGGCGGCGGGTGACTACGAGCAGTACTTC,CASRLIPAAGDYEQYF
NA,TRBJ1-2,TRBD1,TRBV29-1,TGCAGCGTTACAGGGGGCAAAGGCTATGGCTACACCTTC,CSVTGGKGYGYTF
NA,TRBJ2-7,TRBD1,TRBV11-3,TGTGCCAGCAGGGGGGGGATACAGGGGGCTCGCGAGCAGTACTTC,CASRGGIQGAREQYF
NA,TRBJ1-1,TRBD1,TRBV25-1,TGTGCCAGCAGTGATTGGGACAGGGAGAACACTGAAGCTTTCTTT,CASSDWDRENTEAFF